The clone carrying this T cell receptor (beta chain) came up once. Assay: immunoSEQ multiplex PCR; the TCRdb copy retains only in-frame clones and omits some. The repertoire holds about 200,000 clones, with roughly 84% as singletons. The CDR3 spans 17 residues. Trimming removed 4 bases from V and 8 bases from J, with 26 bases in between. Germline V gene sequence: CDR1 LGHDT, CDR2 YNNKEL (reference sequence). The data are from a study of blood T cell repertoires in COVID-19. The receptor was derived from an elderly woman with acute or convalescent COVID-19. The chain recombines TRBV3-1 (or the pseudogene TRBV3-2) with TRBJ1-2; D might be TRBD1 (6 bases). The sample consisted of peripheral blood. CDR3 in DNA: TGTGCCAGCAGCCCCCTTCGGGCAGGGACAACCCAACCGGGCTACACCTTC. This codes for CASSPLRAGTTQPGYTF.